This TCR beta chain was observed in a study of radiation and T cells in renal cell carcinoma. The study's findings and limits: In blood, top tumor clones expanded by 2 weeks, shrinking by 4.

Data came from immunoSEQ multiplex PCR; TCRdb stores just in-frame clones and leaves some out. The sample lists approximately 150,000 clones; 80% to 90% were seen once. The time point is: blood 4 weeks post-SBRT, at nephrectomy. Treatment defined: 15 Gy SBRT to primary tumor, nephrectomy 4 weeks later. As for this clone: Antigen unknown.

The specimen comprised blood, sampled from a patient whose treatment included radiotherapy and nephrectomy. This TCR was recovered from a woman in her forties or fifties with renal cell carcinoma.

The CDR3 nucleotides are TGTGCCAGCAGTTACTCGGACAATCAGCCCCAGCATTTT. It is translated as CASSYSDNQPQHF. The J gene is TRBJ1-5, the V gene TRBV6-6; D gene uncertain. Trimming cost V 0 bases and J 3 bases, with 3 bases left between them. Germline V CDR1 and CDR2: MNHNY, SVGAGI (reference sequence). The CDR3 has 13 residues.